These T cell receptor beta chains were read from a single sample in a study of beta chain features in type 1 diabetes. TCRdb keeps only in-frame clones here, not all; method: immunoSEQ multiplex PCR. The sample has some 370,000 clones, over 8.5% seen once; the top ten hold about 0.6%. The sample consisted of central memory CD4+ T cells from blood. These receptor sequences come from a man aged 30-40 years with type 1 diabetes. Both conserved end residues are part of each CDR3. The order of the fields is V gene, clone size, J gene, D gene, CDR3 DNA, CDR3 protein. A D gene is named only where the DNA matches it firmly. Clone size is stated in some rows and not others, as once, few, many or a class when expanded.

TRBV5-6	many	TRBJ2-1	.	TGTGCCAGCAGCTTGGACAGGGTTAGGGAGTTCTTC	CASSLDRVREFF
TRBV21-1	few	TRBJ2-7	.	TGTGCCAGCTCACCACCGGGACATCCGGGCGAGCAGTACTTC	CASSPPGHPGEQYF
TRBV5-8	.	TRBJ2-2	.	TGTGCCAGCAGCTTGAGGGTCACCGGGGAGCTGTTTTTT	CASSLRVTGELFF
TRBV7-2	.	TRBJ2-3	.	TGTGCCAGCAGAGGGACTCCAGATACGCAGTATTTT	CASRGTPDTQYF
TRBV5-1	.	TRBJ2-7	TRBD1	TGCGCCAGCAGAACCGGGACAGTGTCCTACGAGCAGTACTTC	CASRTGTVSYEQYF
TRBV7-9	few	TRBJ1-1	.	TGTGCCAGCTTCGGGGGCGGGGTAAACACTGAAGCTTTCTTT	CASFGGGVNTEAFF
TRBV11-2	.	TRBJ2-5	TRBD1	TGTGCCAGCAGCGATGGGACAGATCCGCGGATAGAGACCCAGTACTTC	CASSDGTDPRIETQYF
TRBV28	.	TRBJ1-5	TRBD1	TGTGCCAGCAGCCAGACAGGGTTCGAACAGCCCCAGCATTTT	CASSQTGFEQPQHF
TRBV13	many	TRBJ2-2	.	TGTGCCAGCAGCTTACGGGGGGAGCTGTTTTTT	CASSLRGELFF
TRBV29-1	many	TRBJ2-3	TRBD2	TGCAGCGCAAGCGGGAGGGTTACAGATACGCAGTATTTT	CSASGRVTDTQYF
TRBV11-3	few	TRBJ2-7	.	TGTGCCAGCAGCTTAGATCTGCGGACCGACGAGCAGTACTTC	CASSLDLRTDEQYF
TRBV5-4	few	TRBJ2-7	TRBD1	TGTGCCAGCAGCTTGGAGGGACAGGGGAGGGTGCAGTACTTC	CASSLEGQGRVQYF
TRBV4-3	.	TRBJ1-2	.	TGCGCCAGCAGCCAAGGGGGAGGGGCCATAAACTATGGCTACACCTTC	CASSQGGGAINYGYTF
TRBV9	.	TRBJ2-1	TRBD1	TGTGCCAGCAGCGTAGCGTGGGCAGGGGGCAGTGAGCAGTTCTTC	CASSVAWAGGSEQFF
TRBV28	.	TRBJ2-7	.	TGTGCCACTACGTGGGTGGACAGTGGGTACGAGCAGTACTTC	CATTWVDSGYEQYF
TRBV6-1	few	TRBJ2-5	.	TGTGCCAGCAGAACGGGACGAGAGACCCAGTACTTC	CASRTGRETQYF
TRBV29-1	.	TRBJ2-2	TRBD1	TGCAGCGTCGCACCACAGGGGGCTATGAACACCGGGGAGCTGTTTTTT	CSVAPQGAMNTGELFF
TRBV28	.	TRBJ1-2	TRBD1	TGTGCCAGCGGGGGGACAGAGCGAGGCTACACCTTC	CASGGTERGYTF
TRBV7-2	.	TRBJ1-1	TRBD1	TGTGCCAGCAGAAGACAGGGCGACACTGAAGCTTTCTTT	CASRRQGDTEAFF
TRBV6-1	.	TRBJ2-3	.	TGTGCCAGCAGGACAGAAAGCACAGATACGCAGTATTTT	CASRTESTDTQYF
TRBV9	few	TRBJ2-2	.	TGTGCCAGCAGCGTAGCGGGCTTCACCGGGGAGCTGTTTTTT	CASSVAGFTGELFF
TRBV11-1	once	TRBJ2-5	TRBD1	TGTGCCAGCAACCACGGACAGGGTGGGGAGACCCAGTACTTC	CASNHGQGGETQYF
TRBV27	.	TRBJ2-7	TRBD2	TGTGCCAGCAGTGCGCTAGCGGCGGAGGCCCACGAGCAGTACTTC	CASSALAAEAHEQYF
TRBV9	few	TRBJ2-2	.	TGTGCCAGCAGCGGACCCGGGGAGCGGAACACCGGGGAGCTGTTTTTT	CASSGPGERNTGELFF